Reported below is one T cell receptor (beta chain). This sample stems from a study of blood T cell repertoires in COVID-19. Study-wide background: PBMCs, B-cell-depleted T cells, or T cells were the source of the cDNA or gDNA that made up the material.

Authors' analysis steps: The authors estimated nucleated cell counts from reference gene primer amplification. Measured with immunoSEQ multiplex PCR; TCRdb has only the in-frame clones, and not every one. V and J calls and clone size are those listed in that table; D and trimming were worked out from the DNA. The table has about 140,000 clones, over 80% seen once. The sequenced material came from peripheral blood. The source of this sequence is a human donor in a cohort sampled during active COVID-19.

The CDR3 loop reads CASSSQPTHSYNEQFF. The CDR3 nucleotides read TGTGCCAGCAGCTCCCAACCTACTCACTCCTACAATGAGCAGTTCTTC. The chain employs TRBV7-8 and TRBJ2-1; D is unresolved. V shed 4 bases and J shed 0 bases, with 13 bases lying between them. The CDR3 loop spans 16 amino acids. Germline CDR1 is SGHVS and CDR2 is FQNEAQ.